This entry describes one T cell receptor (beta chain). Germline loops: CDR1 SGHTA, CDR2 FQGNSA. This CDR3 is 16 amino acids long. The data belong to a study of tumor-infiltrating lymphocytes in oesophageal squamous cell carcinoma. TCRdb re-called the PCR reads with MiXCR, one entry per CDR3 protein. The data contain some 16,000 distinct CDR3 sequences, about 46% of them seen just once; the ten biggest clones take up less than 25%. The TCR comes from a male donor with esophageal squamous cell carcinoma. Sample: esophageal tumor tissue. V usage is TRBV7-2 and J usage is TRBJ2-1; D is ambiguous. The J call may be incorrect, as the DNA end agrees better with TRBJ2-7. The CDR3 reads CASSLAARRLGNEQYF. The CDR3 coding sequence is TGTGCCAGCAGCTTAGCGGCGAGAAGGCTGGGGAATGAGCAGTACTTC.